This T cell receptor (beta chain) was sequenced in a study of blood T cell repertoires in COVID-19. Sequenced by immunoSEQ multiplex PCR; TCRdb stores in-frame clones only, minus some. The sample holds 180,000 or so clones, 76% seen once. Germline assignment: CDR1 SGHVS and CDR2 FQNEAQ. The CDR3 spans 17 residues. V lost 1 base and J lost 1, with 16 bases in between. This TCR derives from a woman between 45 and 65 years old with active or convalescent COVID-19. This chain joins TRBV7-8 and TRBJ1-1; tentatively, D is TRBD1 (5 bases). Material: peripheral blood. The CDR3 bases are TGTGCCAGCAGCTTAGATGGGGCGGGGGTCCCGAACACTGAAGCTTTCTTT. Protein: CASSLDGAGVPNTEAFF.